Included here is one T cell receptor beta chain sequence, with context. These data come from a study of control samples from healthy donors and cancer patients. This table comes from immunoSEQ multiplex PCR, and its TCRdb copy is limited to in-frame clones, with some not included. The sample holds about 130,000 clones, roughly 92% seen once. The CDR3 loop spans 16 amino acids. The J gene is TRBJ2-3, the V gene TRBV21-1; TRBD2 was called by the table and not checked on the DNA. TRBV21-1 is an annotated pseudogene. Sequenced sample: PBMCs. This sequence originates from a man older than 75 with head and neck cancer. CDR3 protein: CASSTYLAGATDTQYF. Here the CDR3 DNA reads TGTGCCAGCAGTACCTACCTAGCGGGGGCGACAGATACGCAGTATTTT.